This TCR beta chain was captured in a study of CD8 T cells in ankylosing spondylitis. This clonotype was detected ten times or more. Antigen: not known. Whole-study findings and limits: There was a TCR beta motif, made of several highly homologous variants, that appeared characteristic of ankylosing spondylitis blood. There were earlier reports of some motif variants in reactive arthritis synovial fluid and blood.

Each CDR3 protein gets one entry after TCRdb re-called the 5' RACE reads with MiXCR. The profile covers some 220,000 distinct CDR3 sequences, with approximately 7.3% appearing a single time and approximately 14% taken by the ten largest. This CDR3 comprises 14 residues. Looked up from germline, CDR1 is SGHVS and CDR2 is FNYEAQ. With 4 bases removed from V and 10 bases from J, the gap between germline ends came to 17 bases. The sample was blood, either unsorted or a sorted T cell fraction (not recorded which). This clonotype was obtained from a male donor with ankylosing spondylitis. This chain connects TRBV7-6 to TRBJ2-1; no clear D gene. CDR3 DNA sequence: TGTGCCAGCAGCTCCAGTGGAGCTCCGTGGGAGCAGTTCTTC. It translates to CASSSSGAPWEQFF.